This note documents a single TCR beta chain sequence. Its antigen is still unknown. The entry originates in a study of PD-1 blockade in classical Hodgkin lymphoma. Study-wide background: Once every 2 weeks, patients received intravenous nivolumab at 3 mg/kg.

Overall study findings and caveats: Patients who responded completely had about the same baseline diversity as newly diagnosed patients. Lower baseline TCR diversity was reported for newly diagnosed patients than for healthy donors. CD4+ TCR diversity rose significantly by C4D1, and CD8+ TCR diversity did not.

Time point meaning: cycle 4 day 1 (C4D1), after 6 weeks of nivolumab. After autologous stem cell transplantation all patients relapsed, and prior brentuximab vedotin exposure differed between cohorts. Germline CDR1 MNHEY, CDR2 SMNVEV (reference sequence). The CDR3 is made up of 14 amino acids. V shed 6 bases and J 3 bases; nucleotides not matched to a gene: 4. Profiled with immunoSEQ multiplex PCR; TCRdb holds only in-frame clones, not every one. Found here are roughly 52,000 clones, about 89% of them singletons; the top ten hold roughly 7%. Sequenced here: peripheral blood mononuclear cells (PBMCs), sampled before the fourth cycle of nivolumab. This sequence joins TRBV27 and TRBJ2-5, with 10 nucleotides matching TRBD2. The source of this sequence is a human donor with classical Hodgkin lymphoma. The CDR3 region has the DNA TGTGCCAGCAGACCACTAGCGGGAAAAGAGACCCAGTACTTC. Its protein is CASRPLAGKETQYF.